Described below is a single TCR beta chain sequence and its context. The antigen it binds to is not known. No per-base quality is available; no much larger clone lies one base away. The sample originates from a study of regulatory T cells in long-lasting Graves disease (dated by TCRdb to about 2021). Some background on the complete study: Persistent Graves' disease was defined as persistently positive TSH receptor autoantibodies together with antithyroid drug treatment for over 5 years. The study took place in China and was registered as a clinical trial. Antithyroid drugs had been taken for approximately 9.5 years on average by persistent Graves' disease patients in the clinical cohort. Persistent Graves' disease patients were compared with newly diagnosed Graves' disease patients by peripheral blood TCR sequencing and RNA sequencing. A total of some 35 samples underwent TCR sequencing, from roughly 13 patients with persistent Graves' disease and 20 patients with newly diagnosed Graves' disease. Here is what the overall study found, with its caveats: More public clonotypes were shared among persistent patients (under 3,000) than among newly diagnosed patients (roughly 1,000). Compared with newly diagnosed patients, patients with persistent Graves' disease had lower TCR Shannon entropy and fewer highly expanded clones, which suggests clonal expansion. The study examined only peripheral blood because the primary lesion, thyroid tissue, could not be accessed. Preferential use of TRBV28, TRBJ1-2 and TRBJ2-5 was observed in persistent disease, whereas TRBV20-1 and TRBJ2-1 were favored in newly diagnosed disease. The authors acknowledged the small sample size as a limitation that may reduce accuracy. Sequencing and analysis were limited to the TCR beta chain.

Interpreted using the paper, the time point label stands for: persistent/refractory GD, antithyroid drugs over 5 years with positive TRAb. For both TCR sequencing and RNA sequencing, RNA was extracted from PBMCs using TRIzol. Graves' disease was diagnosed according to American Thyroid Association guidelines. Patients for the study were recruited at an endocrinology department in Xi'an, China. Each patient gave 8.5 to 9.5 milliliters of peripheral blood, collected in an EDTA anticoagulant tube. Ficoll Paque Plus density gradient separation was used to isolate PBMCs, and no further T cell sorting was performed. RNA quality was checked with an Agilent 2100 Bioanalyzer and agarose gel, and concentration with a NanoDrop 2000. Receptor libraries were prepared by multiplex PCR. This sample was sequenced with an Illumina HiSeq 4000. To build TCR beta libraries, CDR3 regions were amplified by Arm-PCR using iRepertoire HTBI primers. Gel purification was performed on PCR products prior to sequencing. In the paper's pipeline: A total of 60 to 80 TRBV and approximately 13 TRBJ segments were identified across samples and were used for gene usage analysis of CDR3 amino acid clonotypes. COPE and FqMerger were used to merge the filtered high-quality paired reads into contigs. Contigs were aligned with BLAST to IMGT TRBV, TRBD and TRBJ reference genes, and CDR3 was defined per IMGT. Highly expanded clones were defined as clonotypes with a frequency above 0.1%. Shannon entropy was used to measure repertoire diversity, and the Gini coefficient was used to measure V-J evenness. A clonotype was considered public if more than one individual shared it. The raw public data were reprocessed by TCRdb itself: fastp quality trimming at Q25, MiXCR clonotype calling, in-frame beta chains only. All rows with the same CDR3 protein become a single entry with the most common DNA and genes. These V and J calls derive from TCRdb rather than the authors' analysis. For this sample the table gives more than 650,000 distinct CDR3 sequences, of which 25% to 35% were detected only once. The top ten clonotypes cover roughly 40% of the sample.

CDR1 and CDR2 were assigned from the germline V gene (reference sequence) as GTSNPN and SVGIG. V and J lose 7 bases and 7 bases, and a span of 13 bases separates them. From the cysteine up to the phenylalanine, the CDR3 has a length of 12 residues. The retained sequence is limited to the CDR3, 36 bases, with the frame set at the first base. Rearrangement joined TRBV30 to TRBJ2-2; the D gene is perhaps TRBD2, from 6 matching bases. The source is a female donor with Graves disease. The material sequenced was peripheral blood mononuclear cells (PBMCs), taken when the disease was refractory, from a patient treated with antithyroid drugs. This receptor has the CDR3 CASLALDGELFF. The DNA reads TGTGCCTCACTAGCCCTTGACGGGGAGCTGTTTTTT.